A single count supports the clone carrying this TCR beta chain. What it binds is unknown. The data are from a study of STAT3 mutations in large granular lymphocyte leukemia. Findings of the study overall: Some patients had dominant TCR clones larger than their STAT3 mutant burden. At least one immunodominant TCR beta clonotype appeared in every T-cell large granular lymphocyte leukemia patient. Some patients had persisting codominant clonotypes that could mask small clones.

Profiled with immunoSEQ multiplex PCR; TCRdb holds only in-frame clones, not every one. The sample has 4,000 to 5,500 clones, 45% to 70% seen once. The CDR3 is 16 residues long. V was pared by 2 bases and J by 1 base, with 14 bases between. Germline CDR1 SGHNT, CDR2 YYREEE (reference sequence). This sequence originates from a male patient aged 45-60 years with T-cell large granular lymphocyte leukemia. Some clones in this sample may be carry-over from other donors' samples. The chain uses TRBV5-4 and TRBJ2-3, with D possibly being TRBD1 or TRBD2 (5 bases each). The sample taken for sequencing was peripheral blood mononuclear cells. In DNA, the CDR3 is TGTGCCAGCAGCTTAGAGGGGTTTGTAGGCACAGATACGCAGTATTTT. Its protein is CASSLEGFVGTDTQYF.